This T cell receptor (beta chain) is drawn from a study of blood T cell repertoires in COVID-19. Study-level information: Material from acute and convalescent COVID-19 was sourced from the United States, Italy and Spain. T cells, B-cell-depleted T cells, or PBMCs provided the cDNA or gDNA that served as material.

This clone has only one observation. Per the original data handling: From reference gene primer amplification, estimates of nucleated cell counts were derived. TCRdb's copy holds only in-frame clones and misses some; the assay was immunoSEQ multiplex PCR. Clone size and V and J calls were adopted from that table, with D and trimming inferred from the DNA. The sample lists about 170,000 clones; roughly 79% were seen once. This TCR was recovered from a woman at least 80 years old with acute or convalescent COVID-19. Sequencing input: peripheral blood.

The CDR3, as DNA: TGTGCCAGCAGTGGGACAGGGAATTCACCCCTCCACTTT. As protein: CASSGTGNSPLHF. The J gene is TRBJ1-6, the V gene TRBV2; 8 bases align to TRBD1. CDR3 length equals 13 residues. Germline V gives CDR1 SNHLY, CDR2 FYNNEI. Germline trimming cut 4 bases from V and 7 bases from J; bases unmatched to any gene: 0.